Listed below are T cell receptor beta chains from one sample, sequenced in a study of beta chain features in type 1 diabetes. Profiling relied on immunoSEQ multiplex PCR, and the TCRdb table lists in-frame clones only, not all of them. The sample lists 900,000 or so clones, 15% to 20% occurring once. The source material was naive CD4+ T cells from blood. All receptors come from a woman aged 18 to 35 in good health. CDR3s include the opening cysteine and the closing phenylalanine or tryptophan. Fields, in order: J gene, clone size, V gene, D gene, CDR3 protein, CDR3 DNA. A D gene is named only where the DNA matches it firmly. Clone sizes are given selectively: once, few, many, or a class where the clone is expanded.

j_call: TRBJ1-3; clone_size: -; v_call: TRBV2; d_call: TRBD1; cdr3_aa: CASSVSPTGIGNTIYF; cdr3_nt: TGTGCCAGCAGTGTGAGTCCGACAGGGATCGGGAACACCATATATTTT
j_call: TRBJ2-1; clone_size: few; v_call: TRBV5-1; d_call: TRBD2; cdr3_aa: CASSLAGTSGRSEQFF; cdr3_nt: TGCGCCAGCAGCTTGGCTGGGACTAGCGGGAGAAGTGAGCAGTTCTTC
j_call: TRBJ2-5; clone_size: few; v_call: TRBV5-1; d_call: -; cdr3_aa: CASSLLSETQETQYF; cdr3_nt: TGCGCCAGCAGCTTGTTGAGCGAAACCCAAGAGACCCAGTACTTC
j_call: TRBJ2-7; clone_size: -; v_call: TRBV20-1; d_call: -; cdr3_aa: CSGGTYEQYF; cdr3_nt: TGCAGTGGAGGAACCTACGAGCAGTACTTC
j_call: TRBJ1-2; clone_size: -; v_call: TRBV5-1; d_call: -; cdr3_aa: CASSLLEGRMSYTF; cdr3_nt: TGCGCCAGCAGCTTGTTGGAGGGGAGAATGAGCTACACCTTC
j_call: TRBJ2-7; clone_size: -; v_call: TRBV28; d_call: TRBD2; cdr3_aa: CASSFRGRDSYEQYF; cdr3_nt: TGTGCCAGCAGTTTTCGCGGGAGGGATTCCTACGAGCAGTACTTC
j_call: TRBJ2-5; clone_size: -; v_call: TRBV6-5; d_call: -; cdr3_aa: CASSYSRGLETQYF; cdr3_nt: TGTGCCAGCAGTTACTCAAGGGGTTTGGAGACCCAGTACTTC
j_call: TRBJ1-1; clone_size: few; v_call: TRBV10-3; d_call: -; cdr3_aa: CAISEWGNTEAFF; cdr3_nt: TGTGCCATCAGTGAGTGGGGGAACACTGAAGCTTTCTTT
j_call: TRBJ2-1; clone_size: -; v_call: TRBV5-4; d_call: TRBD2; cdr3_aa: CASSPTSGIYNEQFF; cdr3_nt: TGTGCCAGCAGCCCAACTAGCGGGATATACAATGAGCAGTTCTTC
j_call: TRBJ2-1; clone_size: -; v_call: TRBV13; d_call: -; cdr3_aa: CASLGTGGHNEQFF; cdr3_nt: TGTGCCAGCTTGGGGACCGGGGGACACAATGAGCAGTTCTTC
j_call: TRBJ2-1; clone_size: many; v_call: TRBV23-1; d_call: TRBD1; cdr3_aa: CARTNRGYEQFF; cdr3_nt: TGCGCCAGGACCAACAGGGGCTATGAGCAGTTCTTC
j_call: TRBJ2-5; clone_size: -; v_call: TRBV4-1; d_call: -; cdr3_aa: CASSQVGEGALKTQYF; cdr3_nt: TGCGCCAGCAGCCAAGTTGGGGAGGGGGCCTTGAAGACCCAGTACTTC
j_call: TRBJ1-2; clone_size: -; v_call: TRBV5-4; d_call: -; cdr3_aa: CASSLREYGYTF; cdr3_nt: TGTGCCAGCAGCTTAAGGGAGTATGGCTACACCTTC
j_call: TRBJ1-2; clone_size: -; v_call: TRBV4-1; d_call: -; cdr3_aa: CASSQGVGSYGYTF; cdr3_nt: TGCGCCAGCAGCCAAGGGGTAGGGAGCTATGGCTACACCTTC
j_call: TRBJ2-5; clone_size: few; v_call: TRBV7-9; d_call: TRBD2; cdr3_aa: CASSLVLAGGETQYF; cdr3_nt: TGTGCCAGCAGCTTAGTACTAGCGGGAGGTGAGACCCAGTACTTC
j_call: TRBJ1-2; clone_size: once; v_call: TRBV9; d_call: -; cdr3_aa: CASSLNGHTGYTF; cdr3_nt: TGTGCCAGCAGCCTTAATGGGCATACCGGCTACACCTTC
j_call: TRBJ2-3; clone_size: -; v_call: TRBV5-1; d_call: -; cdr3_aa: CASSLEGLPDTQYF; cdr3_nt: TGCGCCAGCAGCTTGGAGGGACTCCCAGATACGCAGTATTTT
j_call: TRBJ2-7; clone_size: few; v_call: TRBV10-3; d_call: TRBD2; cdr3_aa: CAISTGTSGSYEQYF; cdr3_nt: TGTGCCATCAGTACCGGGACTAGCGGATCCTACGAGCAGTACTTC
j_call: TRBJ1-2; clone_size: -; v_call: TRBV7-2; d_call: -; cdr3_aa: CASSLVNGYTF; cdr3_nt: TGTGCCAGCAGCTTAGTAAATGGCTACACCTTC
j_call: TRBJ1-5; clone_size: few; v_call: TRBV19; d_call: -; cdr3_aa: CASIGQFATQPQHF; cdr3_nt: TGTGCCAGTATAGGTCAGTTCGCCACTCAGCCCCAGCATTTT
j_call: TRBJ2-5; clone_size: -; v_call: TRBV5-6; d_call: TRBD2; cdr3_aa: CASSRPGAGVKYF; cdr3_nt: TGTGCCAGCAGCCGGCCGGGAGCGGGAGTAAAGTACTTC
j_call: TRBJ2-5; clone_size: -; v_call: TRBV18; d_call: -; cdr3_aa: CASSPPTGQETQYF; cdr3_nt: TGTGCCAGCTCACCACCAACAGGGCAAGAGACCCAGTACTTC
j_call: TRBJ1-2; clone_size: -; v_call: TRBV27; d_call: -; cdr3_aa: CASSTLGGRSYGYTF; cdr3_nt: TGTGCCAGCAGTACCCTAGGAGGGCGGAGCTATGGCTACACCTTC
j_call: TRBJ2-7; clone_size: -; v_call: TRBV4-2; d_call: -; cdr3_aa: CASSQDWTASYEQYF; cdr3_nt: TGTGCCAGCAGCCAAGACTGGACAGCTTCCTACGAGCAGTACTTC
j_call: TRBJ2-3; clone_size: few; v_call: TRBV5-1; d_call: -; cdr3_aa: CASSRAGNTDTQYF; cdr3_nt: TGCGCCAGCAGCAGAGCGGGTAACACAGATACGCAGTATTTT
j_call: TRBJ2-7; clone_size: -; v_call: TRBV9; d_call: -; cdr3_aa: CASSVDPDRPEQYF; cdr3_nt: TGTGCCAGCAGCGTAGATCCAGATAGGCCTGAGCAGTACTTC
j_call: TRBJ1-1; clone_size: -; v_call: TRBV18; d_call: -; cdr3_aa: CASSPPYTTGNTEAFF; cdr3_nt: TGTGCCAGCTCACCCCCTTACACAACAGGGAACACTGAAGCTTTCTTT
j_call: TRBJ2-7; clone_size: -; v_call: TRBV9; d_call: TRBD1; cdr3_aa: CASSTSGTGIYEQYF; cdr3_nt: TGTGCCAGCAGCACCTCCGGGACAGGGATTTACGAGCAGTACTTC
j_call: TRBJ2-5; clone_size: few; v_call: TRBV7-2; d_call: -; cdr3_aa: CASSLRDIRETQYF; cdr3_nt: TGTGCCAGCAGCTTACGGGACATCCGGGAGACCCAGTACTTC
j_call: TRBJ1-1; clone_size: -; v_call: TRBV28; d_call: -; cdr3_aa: CASSAPSGAQITEAFF; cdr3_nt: TGTGCCAGCAGTGCACCCTCGGGGGCTCAAATCACTGAAGCTTTCTTT
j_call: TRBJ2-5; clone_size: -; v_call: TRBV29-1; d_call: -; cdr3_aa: CSAYKGQETQYF; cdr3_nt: TGCAGCGCCTACAAGGGACAAGAGACCCAGTACTTC
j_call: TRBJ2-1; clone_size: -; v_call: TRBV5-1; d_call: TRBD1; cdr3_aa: CASRVGQEQFF; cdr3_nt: TGCGCCAGCAGGGTGGGACAGGAGCAGTTCTTC